This entry lists 15 T cell receptor beta chains sequenced from one sample in a study of T-cell reconstitution after alpha-beta-depleted transplantation in children. A library of TCRbeta sequences, prepared with unique molecular identifiers, was generated. TCRdb redid the calling of the PCR reads with MiXCR, one entry per CDR3 protein. The data hold around 250,000 distinct CDR3 sequences, with roughly a quarter observed a single time. This sample comprised PBMCs, obtained before TCRalphabeta/CD19-depleted stem cell transplant. Receptors were obtained from a girl aged 2 to 9 with Fanconi anemia, due to receive a stem cell transplant.

The sample holds many counts of this clonotype. The chain links TRBV29-1 to TRBJ2-7; tentatively, D is TRBD2 (6 bases). The CDR3 sequence is 13 residues long. Trimming shortened V by 6 bases and J by 2 bases, and 14 bases separated the two germline ends. Germline values: CDR1 SQVTM, CDR2 ANQGSEA. The CDR3 coding sequence is TGCAGCGTCCTTGGCGGGGCTACCTACGAGCAGTACTTC. Protein product: CSVLGGATYEQYF.

This clonotype was picked up many times. V and J are TRBV6-1 and TRBJ2-1; TRBD2 might be the D (6 bases). CDR1 and CDR2 (germline): MNHNS, SASEGT. The CDR3 extends over 14 amino acids. V was trimmed by 5 bases and J by 4 bases, leaving 12 bases between them. The CDR3 region is CASSRPGAYNEQFF. The CDR3 bases are TGTGCCAGCAGTAGACCGGGAGCTTACAATGAGCAGTTCTTC.

This clonotype was seen many times. The chain combines TRBV29-1 with TRBJ1-2; D is ambiguous. CDR3 length: 12 amino acids. Germline V gene data show CDR1 as SQVTM and CDR2 as ANQGSEA. Trimming stripped 4 bases from V and 2 bases from J, with 8 bases between. The CDR3 spells CSVVSENYGYTF. CDR3 nucleotide sequence: TGCAGCGTTGTATCGGAAAACTATGGCTACACCTTC.

V and J are TRBV25-1 and TRBJ1-3, with D maybe TRBD1 (6 bases). The CDR3 covers 14 residues. CDR1 and CDR2 from the germline V gene are MGHDK and SYGVNS. V was trimmed by 5 bases and J by 9 bases, leaving 17 bases between them. The CDR3 nucleotides read TGTGCCAGCAGTCCTATAGGAAGAGGGGGCACCATATATTTT. It translates to CASSPIGRGGTIYF.

V usage is TRBV7-8 and J usage is TRBJ1-1; D gene ambiguous. The CDR3 totals 13 residues. The V and J ends lost 5 bases and 4 bases respectively, with 11 bases between them. Germline V gives CDR1 SGHVS, CDR2 FQNEAQ. The CDR3 is CASSVRSGTEAFF. CDR3 coding DNA: TGTGCCAGCAGCGTTCGGAGTGGCACTGAAGCTTTCTTT.

This clonotype showed up many times. This sequence joins TRBV7-3 and TRBJ1-2; TRBD1 is a possible D gene (5 bases). CDR3 length equals 13 residues. The V end was cut by 2 bases, the J end by 7 bases, with 11 bases between. Germline-derived CDR1 and CDR2 are SGHTA and FQGTGA. The CDR3 loop is CASSLGQGGGYTF. The CDR3 DNA sequence: TGTGCCAGCAGCTTAGGCCAGGGAGGTGGCTACACCTTC.

This clonotype came up many times. The rearrangement joins TRBV29-1 to TRBJ1-1; D is perhaps TRBD1 (6 bases). This CDR3 spans 15 amino acids. Germline V gives CDR1 SQVTM, CDR2 ANQGSEA. The V end lost 3 bases, the J end lost 5 bases, and 19 bases lay between the germline ends. The CDR3 is CSVDLAQGGDTEAFF. For the CDR3, the DNA is TGCAGCGTTGATTTGGCACAGGGTGGTGATACTGAAGCTTTCTTT.

V and J are TRBV20-1 and TRBJ2-7; a weak D match, TRBD1 (5 bases). The CDR3 totals 14 residues. Germline CDR1 reads DFQATT; CDR2 reads SNEGSKA (reference sequence). The germline V and J ends were trimmed by 0 bases and 4 bases, with 13 bases remaining between them. The CDR3 DNA follows: TGCAGTGCTAGAGATCCTCAGGGATTGTACGAGCAGTACTTC. Its translation: CSARDPQGLYEQYF.

This rearrangement joins TRBV5-6 to TRBJ2-2, with 11 positions matching TRBD1. CDR3 size: 17 residues. V dropped 2 bases and J dropped 0; count of bases not matched to a gene: 3. Germline CDR1 reads SGHDT; CDR2 reads YYEEEE. Written as DNA, the CDR3 is TGTGCCAGCAGCTTCGGACAGGGGGCGGCGAACACCGGGGAGCTGTTTTTT. Protein product: CASSFGQGAANTGELFF.

The chain's CDR3 is CASSLVAINEQFF. CDR3 DNA: TGTGCCAGCAGCTTAGTTGCCATCAATGAGCAGTTCTTC. The rearrangement joins TRBV7-9 to TRBJ2-1; D is unresolved. The CDR3 extends over 13 amino acids. Per the germline V gene, CDR1 is SEHNR and CDR2 is FQNEAQ (reference sequence). V was pared by 1 base and J by 6 bases, with 7 bases between.

This clonotype came up many times. This rearrangement joins TRBV20-1 to TRBJ1-1, with a possible D match to TRBD1 (6 bases). The CDR3 runs to 15 residues. CDR1 and CDR2 (germline): DFQATT, SNEGSKA (reference sequence). Trimming cost V 2 bases and J 4 bases, with 17 bases left between them. CDR3 sequence (DNA): TGCAGTGCTAGACGCCCCCCAGGGGTTTTCACTGAAGCTTTCTTT. Amino acid sequence: CSARRPPGVFTEAFF.

This clonotype was observed at least ten times. This sequence joins TRBV29-1 and TRBJ1-2, with D tentatively TRBD1 (5 bases). Trimming took 4 bases from V and 2 from J, leaving 14 bases between them. The CDR3 consists of 14 residues. The germline V gene has CDR1 SQVTM and CDR2 ANQGSEA. CDR3: CSVAEGRDNYGYTF. CDR3 DNA: TGCAGCGTTGCCGAGGGAAGGGACAACTATGGCTACACCTTC.

The rearrangement uses TRBV15 and TRBJ2-2, with D unclear. The CDR3 runs 16 residues. In germline, CDR1 is LNHNV, CDR2 YYDKDF (reference sequence). V dropped 0 bases and J dropped 8 bases, with 16 bases sitting between them. CDR3 amino acids: CATSRDLPGTVGELFF. The DNA for the CDR3 is TGTGCCACCAGCAGAGATCTTCCCGGCACCGTGGGGGAGCTGTTTTTT. Using reference TRBV15 and TRBJ2-2 for the parts outside the CDR3, the full variable domain is DAMVIQNPRYQVTQFGKPVTLSCSQTLNHNVMYWYQQKSSQAPKLLFHYYDKDFNNEADTPDNFQSRRPNTSFCFLDIRSPGLGDTAMYLCATSRDLPGTVGELFFGEGSRLTVL.

In the case of this clonotype: Possible read error: a much larger clone is one base away. The genes are TRBV29-1 and TRBJ2-5; no definite D call. Germline V gives CDR1 SQVTM, CDR2 ANQGSEA. The length of the CDR3 is 12 residues. Trimming shortened V by 5 bases and J by 0 bases, and 7 bases separated the two germline ends. The CDR3 is CSVLEYQETQYF. The CDR3, as DNA: TGCAGCGTTTTAGAGTACCAAGAGACCCAGTACTTC.

This clonotype came up many times. V and J are TRBV9 and TRBJ2-1; D not resolved. Germline V gene sequence: CDR1 SGDLS, CDR2 YYNGEE. Between the trimmed V and J ends, which lost 4 bases and 5 bases, there was a span of 7 bases. The CDR3 covers 12 residues. The CDR3 loop is CASSLPHNEQFF. CDR3 nucleotide sequence: TGTGCCAGCAGCTTACCGCACAATGAGCAGTTCTTC.